This T cell receptor (beta chain) was sequenced in a study of CD8 T cells in Susac syndrome. Looking at the study overall: Patients with Susac syndrome, at blood draw, were therapy-naive, on corticosteroids, or on intravenous immunoglobulin alone.

When the RNA was reverse transcribed, random hexamers were used with an input of 0.5 to 1 ug. TCRdb independently ran MiXCR on the immunoSEQ multiplex PCR reads; one entry per CDR3 protein. Of around 100,000 distinct CDR3 sequences in the sample, around 95% were seen once. TEMRA cells were FACS-enriched, while CD8+ and CD4+ T cells were negatively isolated. The length of the CDR3 is 13 residues. V dropped 5 bases and J dropped 4 bases, with 11 bases sitting between them. Germline V gene data show CDR1 as LNHNV and CDR2 as YYDKDF (reference sequence). A single count supports this clonotype. The clonotype comes from a human donor with Susac syndrome. This chain links TRBV15 with TRBJ1-2; weak D call: TRBD1 (6 bases). Sequences were obtained from CD8+ T cells from PBMCs. The CDR3 is CATSVGGGYGYTF. The CDR3 DNA follows: TGTGCCACCAGCGTGGGGGGCGGCTATGGCTACACCTTC.